This TCR beta chain stems from a study of STAT5B mutations in CD4+ large granular lymphocyte leukemia. General study findings and limits: Data were not HLA-matched across samples. CD4-sorted patient repertoires seemed more clonal than healthy CD4+ repertoires. Main leukemic clonotypes were patient-specific, but approximately 25% appeared at low frequency elsewhere.

Germline CDR1 and CDR2: ENHRY and SYGVKD. V shed 5 bases and J shed 2 bases, with 11 bases lying between them. This CDR3 has 14 amino acids. Points on this clone: What it binds is unknown.

Healthy controls were blood donor buffy coats. Here immunoSEQ multiplex PCR was the method, and the copy in TCRdb shows in-frame clones only, minus some. The top ten hold 0.4% to 0.45% of the sample, which has tens of thousands of clones, around 80% seen once. This rearrangement joins TRBV10-3 to TRBJ2-3, with D maybe TRBD2 (6 bases). This sequence was found in a human donor in good health. Sequenced sample: CD4+ T cells from blood buffy coats. The CDR3 spells CAISLAEHTDTQYF. The DNA for the CDR3 is TGTGCCATCAGTTTAGCGGAACACACAGATACGCAGTATTTT.